A single T cell receptor beta chain is shown here with its context. Described time point: baseline, week 1 (first vaccination visit). Treatment noted: pre-vaccination baseline after standard-of-care therapy. TCRdb's table, derived via immunoSEQ multiplex PCR, lists solely in-frame clones and lacks some. The sample yields tens of thousands of clones, just over 85% seen once. V dropped 0 bases and J dropped 2 bases, with 12 bases sitting between them. Germline CDR1 is SGDLS and CDR2 is YYNGEE. The length of the CDR3 is 17 residues. These data originate in a study of a mutant IDH1 vaccine in newly diagnosed glioma.

The origin of this receptor is a man younger than 45 with glioma. This sample comprised PBMCs, obtained from a glioma patient treated with radiotherapy, temozolomide or both. This chain links TRBV9 with TRBJ2-6; tentative D call: TRBD1 (6 bases). CDR3 DNA: TGTGCCAGCAGCGTAGAAACAGGGAAGGCTGGGGCCAACGTCCTGACTTTC. It specifies CASSVETGKAGANVLTF.